This T cell receptor (beta chain) was documented in a study of early T cells in non-severe SARS-CoV-2 infection. Study in general: Chains were unpaired, as sequencing was done on bulk RNA from unsorted whole blood.

The CDR3 sequence is 15 residues long. Germline V gives CDR1 MDHEN, CDR2 SYDVKM. Unmatched junction bases numbered 5, after V lost 3 bases and J lost 3 bases. Individual cDNA molecules received unique molecular identifiers during library preparation. TCRdb itself ran the 5' RACE reads through MiXCR, one entry per CDR3 protein. Among 50,000 or so distinct CDR3 sequences listed, more than 13% were seen once. Whole-study findings and limits: In VDJdb matching, anti-spike CD8 responses were favored while private and CD4 specificities went missing.

This clonotype occurred a few times. Its target is unknown. The receptor's source is an adult who was a healthcare worker with PCR-confirmed SARS-CoV-2 infection or an uninfected control (not recorded which). The chain combines TRBV28 with TRBJ2-3, with 8 nucleotides matching TRBD2. Sequencing used whole blood, obtained at baseline. CDR3 loop: CASSFKRGWTDTQYF. The CDR3, as DNA: TGTGCCAGCAGTTTTAAGCGGGGGTGGACAGATACGCAGTATTTT.